A single sample is the source of the 3 T cell receptor beta chains below, sequenced in a study of follicular helper T cells after annual influenza vaccination. The repertoire was sequenced with immunoSEQ multiplex PCR; TCRdb's copy has only in-frame clones and lacks some. The sample has about 10,000 clones, 65% to 85% seen once; the top ten hold around 0.5%. As to time point: 2015-2016 season, 7 days after influenza vaccination. The sample here was CXCR5+ CD38- circulating T follicular helper cells from blood, taken 7 days after influenza vaccination. The subset: circulating Tfh, non-naive CD4+CXCR5+PD-1+ (ICOS+CD38+ or ICOS-CD38-). These receptors originate from an adult who received the influenza vaccine.

The chain joins TRBV4-1 to TRBJ1-4, with D unclear. This CDR3 has 14 residues. CDR1 is MGHRA, CDR2 YSYEKL, per germline. V lost 1 base and J 8 bases, leaving 11 bases between the germline ends. This CDR3 is CASSQGGLREKLFF. The CDR3 DNA reads TGCGCCAGCAGCCAAGGAGGGTTAAGAGAAAAACTGTTTTTT.

The chain carries TRBV27 and TRBJ1-2; D gene uncertain. CDR3 length equals 16 residues. The germline CDR1 and CDR2 sequences are MNHEY and SMNVEV (reference sequence). Trimming took off 6 bases at V and 8 bases at J, with 25 bases between the two ends. This chain's CDR3 is CASRPPGGGRTGGYTF. CDR3 coding DNA: TGTGCCAGCAGACCCCCTGGAGGAGGGCGAACGGGAGGCTACACCTTC.

The V gene is TRBV19, the J gene TRBJ1-1; D is ambiguous. The V gene's germline CDR1 is LNHDA and CDR2 SQIVND (reference sequence). There are 11 residues in the CDR3. V was pared by 10 bases and J by 3 bases, with 9 bases between. CDR3 sequence reads: CATLGDTEAFF. The CDR3 DNA follows: TGTGCCACCCTTGGGGACACTGAAGCTTTCTTT. Together with reference TRBV19 and TRBJ1-1, the CDR3 gives the full variable domain: DGGITQSPKYLFRKEGQNVTLSCEQNLNHDAMYWYRQDPGQGLRLIYYSQIVNDFQKGDIAEGYSVSREKKESFPLTVTSAQKNPTAFYLCATLGDTEAFFGQGTRLTVV.